These T cell receptor beta chains were read from a single sample in a study of OX40 agonist ivuxolimab in advanced cancers. The method was immunoSEQ multiplex PCR; TCRdb's version includes in-frame clones alone and lacks a portion of them. The sample records tens of thousands of clones, approximately 94% being singletons. This sample comprised CD4+ or CD8+ T cells sorted from blood, obtained in a trial of the OX40 agonist ivuxolimab. Receptor source: an adult with an advanced solid tumor such as melanoma, head and neck, liver or kidney cancer. Each CDR3 is given with its conserved first and last residue. Fields, in order: D gene, V gene, clone size, J gene, CDR3 DNA, CDR3 protein. The D gene is left open where the match is weak. The size of a clone is reported for some rows only, either as once, few or many, or as a class for expanded clones.

-	TRBV14	once	TRBJ2-7	TGTGCCAGCAGCCAAGCCTACGAGCAGTACTTC	CASSQAYEQYF
-	TRBV15	-	TRBJ1-3	TGTGCCACCAGCAGAGTGGACTCTGGAAACACCATATATTTT	CATSRVDSGNTIYF
-	TRBV4-1	-	TRBJ2-7	TGCGCCAGCAGCCAAGGTCAGGGGCTTTCCTACGAGCAGTACTTC	CASSQGQGLSYEQYF
-	TRBV19	-	TRBJ1-1	TGTGCCAGTAGTATGGGACAGAACACTGAAGCTTTCTTT	CASSMGQNTEAFF
-	TRBV27	-	TRBJ1-2	TGTGCCAGCAGTTTAGGGGGGCGCCAGGGTGGCTACACCTTC	CASSLGGRQGGYTF
-	TRBV19	-	TRBJ1-2	TGTGCCAGTACCGAACGCCGGGAGAACTATGGCTACACCTTC	CASTERRENYGYTF
-	TRBV21-1	-	TRBJ1-4	TGTGCCACAAGACAGGGGTACACTAATGAAAAACTGTTTTTT	CATRQGYTNEKLFF
-	TRBV27	-	TRBJ2-1	TGTGCCAGCAGTTTAACTAGTCCGCATGAGCAGTTCTTC	CASSLTSPHEQFF
-	TRBV9	-	TRBJ2-3	TGTGCCAGCAGCGTAGGGGGCGGGGGCCGCACAGATACGCAGTATTTT	CASSVGGGGRTDTQYF
TRBD1	TRBV28	-	TRBJ2-6	TGTGCCAGCAGTCCCCGGGACAGACGCTCTGGGGCCAACGTCCTGACTTTC	CASSPRDRRSGANVLTF
-	TRBV7-9	-	TRBJ1-1	TGTGCCAGCAGCTTATCGCCAGTGAACACTGAAGCTTTCTTT	CASSLSPVNTEAFF
TRBD2	TRBV9	-	TRBJ2-3	TGTGCCAGCAGCGTGGGACTAGCGGACACAGATACGCAGTATTTT	CASSVGLADTDTQYF
TRBD1	TRBV27	-	TRBJ2-1	TGTGCCAGCAGCCCATTCGACAGGGGGCTTAATGAGCAGTTCTTC	CASSPFDRGLNEQFF
-	TRBV6-1	-	TRBJ1-2	TGTGCCAGCAGTGACATGGCAGCGAACTATGGCTACACCTTC	CASSDMAANYGYTF
-	TRBV18	once	TRBJ2-7	TGTGCCAGCTCACCACCACAGGGAAACGAGCAGTACTTC	CASSPPQGNEQYF
-	TRBV9	-	TRBJ2-7	TGTGCCAGCAGCCTAGGGGAGAAAGAGCAGTACTTC	CASSLGEKEQYF
-	TRBV7-3	-	TRBJ2-3	TGTGCCAGCAGCTCCCTGGGGGGTAGCACAGATACGCAGTATTTT	CASSSLGGSTDTQYF
-	TRBV7-2	-	TRBJ2-1	TGTGCCAGCAGCTTAGAGTTAGGGGGGGCATTTCACAATGAGCAGTTCTTC	CASSLELGGAFHNEQFF
-	TRBV27	-	TRBJ2-1	TGTGCCAGCAGTTTTCGCCAGGGGCCCTACAATGAGCAGTTCTTC	CASSFRQGPYNEQFF
-	TRBV5-4	once	TRBJ2-7	TGTGCCAGCAGCGGCAACCACTACGAGCAGTACTTC	CASSGNHYEQYF
-	TRBV19	few	TRBJ1-5	TGTGCCAGTAGTATCAATGGGGGGGAGGTTCAGCCCCAGCATTTT	CASSINGGEVQPQHF
TRBD2	TRBV14	-	TRBJ2-7	TGTGCCAGCAGCCAAGGACTAGCGGGAGCTGGAGAGCAGTACTTC	CASSQGLAGAGEQYF
-	TRBV5-4	-	TRBJ2-3	TGTGCCAGCAGCTTGCCAGGGCAGGAGGAGAATACGCAGTATTTT	CASSLPGQEENTQYF
TRBD1	TRBV9	-	TRBJ2-5	TGTGCCAGCCAGACAGGGCAGGGCGAGACCCAGTACTTC	CASQTGQGETQYF
TRBD1	TRBV28	once	TRBJ1-2	TGTGCCAGCAGTATCGACAGGGCCTATGGCTACACCTTC	CASSIDRAYGYTF
-	TRBV2	-	TRBJ1-1	TGTGCCAGCAGGGGGACACCTGGGAACACTGAAGCTTTCTTT	CASRGTPGNTEAFF
TRBD1	TRBV15	-	TRBJ2-1	TGTGCCACCAGCAGGGACAGGGGTTCAGGCAATGAGCAGTTCTTC	CATSRDRGSGNEQFF
-	TRBV30	-	TRBJ2-1	TGTGCCTGGAGTGGGGAAACTAGGGTCAATGAGCAGTTCTTC	CAWSGETRVNEQFF
TRBD1	TRBV6-5	-	TRBJ1-6	TGTGCCAGCAATCTCGGACAGGGGGGATCACCCCTCCACTTT	CASNLGQGGSPLHF
-	TRBV19	-	TRBJ2-7	TGTGCCAGTAGACCTTTCAGAAGCTCCTACGAGCAGTACTTC	CASRPFRSSYEQYF
-	TRBV7-2	-	TRBJ1-3	TGTGCCAGCAGCTTCAGTGCCCCTGGGAACACCATATATTTT	CASSFSAPGNTIYF
TRBD1	TRBV11-2	-	TRBJ2-7	TGTGCCAGCAGCTCTGGACAGGGGGGGGACTACGAGCAGTACTTC	CASSSGQGGDYEQYF
-	TRBV19	-	TRBJ2-1	TGTGCCAGTAGTAAATCGGATTGGGAGCAGTTCTTC	CASSKSDWEQFF
-	TRBV28	-	TRBJ2-1	TGTGCCAGCAGACCCCAGCAGACGGTTAATGAGCAGTTCTTC	CASRPQQTVNEQFF
-	TRBV7-4	once	TRBJ2-1	TGTGCCGCCCAGTGGATCAGCCCTACTGAGCAGTTCTTC	CAAQWISPTEQFF
-	TRBV7-9	-	TRBJ2-4	TGTGCCAGCAGCCCAACAGGGAATCCCAAAAACATTCAGTACTTC	CASSPTGNPKNIQYF
TRBD2	TRBV11-2	-	TRBJ2-1	TGTGCCAGCAGCGGAGGACTAGCGGGAGGGCCCGACAATGAGCAGTTCTTC	CASSGGLAGGPDNEQFF
TRBD1	TRBV4-2	-	TRBJ2-5	TGTGCCAGCAGCCAACAGGACAGGGGACTACGACAACAAGAGACCCAGTACTTC	CASSQQDRGLRQQETQYF
-	TRBV2	few	TRBJ1-2	TGTGCCAGCAGTCCCGGGAACCGACCTAATGGCTACACCTTC	CASSPGNRPNGYTF
TRBD2	TRBV2	-	TRBJ2-7	TGTGCCAGCAGCCAACTAGCGGTGGGCGGCTACGAGCAGTACTTC	CASSQLAVGGYEQYF
-	TRBV4-3	-	TRBJ2-7	TGCGCCAGCAGCCAAGATCGCCAGGGCCTCGAGCAGTACTTC	CASSQDRQGLEQYF
TRBD1	TRBV28	-	TRBJ2-5	TGTGCCAGCAGCCTGGAGAGGGGGCTGAGGGAGACCCAGTACTTC	CASSLERGLRETQYF
TRBD1	TRBV7-3	-	TRBJ1-1	TGTGCCAGCAGCTTAGGGGAGGGGCCTACAGGGGTACGATTCTTT	CASSLGEGPTGVRFF
-	TRBV7-8	-	TRBJ2-7	TGTGCCAGCAGCGTCGGTACAGGGCCTCTCTACGAGCAGTACTTC	CASSVGTGPLYEQYF
TRBD2	TRBV28	-	TRBJ2-5	TGTGCCAGCAGTTTAGAGAGTGGGCTAGCGGAAACGTACCAAGAGACCCAGTACTTC	CASSLESGLAETYQETQYF
-	TRBV6-6	-	TRBJ2-7	TGTGCCAGCACTGACCCTGGGGATTCCTACGAGCAGTACTTC	CASTDPGDSYEQYF
-	TRBV2	-	TRBJ2-3	TGTGCCAGCAGTGAAATGCGGGGGCAAGCAGATACGCAGTATTTT	CASSEMRGQADTQYF
-	TRBV27	-	TRBJ2-2	TGTGCCAGCACCCCGGCGACCCTCGGGGAGCTGTTTTTT	CASTPATLGELFF
TRBD1	TRBV9	-	TRBJ2-5	TGTGCCAGCAGTAGACAGGGTTCCCAAGAGACCCAGTACTTC	CASSRQGSQETQYF
TRBD1	TRBV13	-	TRBJ2-7	TGTGCCAGCAGCATGGGACAGGGTACCAACGAGCAGTACTTC	CASSMGQGTNEQYF
TRBD2	TRBV4-2	-	TRBJ2-7	TGTGCCAGCAGCCATCGGGAGGCCACCTACGAGCAGTACTTC	CASSHREATYEQYF
-	TRBV27	-	TRBJ2-5	TGTGCCAGCAGACCTACCCCCGCAGAGACCCAGTACTTC	CASRPTPAETQYF